Listed below are T cell receptor beta chains from one sample, sequenced in a study of blood T cell repertoires in COVID-19. TCRdb's copy holds only in-frame clones and misses some; the assay was immunoSEQ multiplex PCR. The sample has just over 250,000 clones, around nine tenths seen once; the top ten hold about 10%. Sample: peripheral blood. These receptors were obtained from a man between 40 and 49 years old who had recovered from COVID-19. Both conserved end residues are part of each CDR3. A D gene is named only where the DNA matches it firmly. Expanded clones get a size class; other rows say once, few or many, or leave the size out.

D gene: -
J gene: TRBJ1-3
clone size: -
V gene: TRBV9
CDR3 protein: CASSVVAGVSGNTIYF
CDR3 DNA: TGTGCCAGCAGCGTAGTAGCAGGGGTGTCTGGAAACACCATATATTTT

D gene: TRBD2
J gene: TRBJ2-1
clone size: few
V gene: TRBV5-1
CDR3 protein: CASSLLPRSSGLTYNEQFF
CDR3 DNA: TGCGCCAGCAGCTTGCTCCCTAGATCTAGCGGGCTGACCTACAATGAGCAGTTCTTC

D gene: TRBD1
J gene: TRBJ2-7
clone size: -
V gene: TRBV14
CDR3 protein: CASSPTSHRGQYF
CDR3 DNA: TGTGCCAGCAGCCCAACCTCGCACAGGGGGCAGTACTTC

D gene: TRBD2
J gene: TRBJ2-1
clone size: -
V gene: TRBV19
CDR3 protein: CASSVPLAGGQFF
CDR3 DNA: TGTGCCAGTAGTGTTCCCTTAGCGGGAGGGCAGTTCTTC

D gene: -
J gene: TRBJ1-3
clone size: -
V gene: TRBV4-1
CDR3 protein: CASSQGWGAGNTIYF
CDR3 DNA: TGCGCCAGCAGCCAAGGATGGGGAGCCGGAAACACCATATATTTT

D gene: -
J gene: TRBJ1-1
clone size: -
V gene: TRBV24-1
CDR3 protein: CATSDLTGWSGAFF
CDR3 DNA: TGTGCCACCAGTGATTTGACAGGGTGGAGCGGAGCTTTCTTT

D gene: TRBD1
J gene: TRBJ2-1
clone size: -
V gene: TRBV29-1
CDR3 protein: CSGRTGRNEQFF
CDR3 DNA: TGCAGCGGGAGGACAGGGAGAAATGAGCAGTTCTTC

D gene: -
J gene: TRBJ1-1
clone size: -
V gene: TRBV4-3
CDR3 protein: CASSQVMNTEAFF
CDR3 DNA: TGCGCCAGCAGCCAAGTAATGAACACTGAAGCTTTCTTT

D gene: TRBD2
J gene: TRBJ2-1
clone size: -
V gene: TRBV19
CDR3 protein: CASSLGTSGRSYNEQFF
CDR3 DNA: TGTGCCAGTAGTCTGGGGACTAGCGGGAGGTCCTACAATGAGCAGTTCTTC

D gene: -
J gene: TRBJ1-1
clone size: -
V gene: TRBV2
CDR3 protein: CASSDPREAFF
CDR3 DNA: TGTGCCAGCAGTGATCCCAGGGAAGCTTTCTTT

D gene: -
J gene: TRBJ1-4
clone size: -
V gene: TRBV6-5
CDR3 protein: CASSLGPFNEKLFF
CDR3 DNA: TGTGCCAGCAGCCTCGGTCCTTTTAATGAAAAACTGTTTTTT

D gene: -
J gene: TRBJ2-5
clone size: -
V gene: TRBV5-1
CDR3 protein: CASSRRRLGDDSQYF
CDR3 DNA: TGCGCCAGCAGCCGAAGGAGACTGGGAGACGATTCCCAGTACTTC

D gene: -
J gene: TRBJ1-4
clone size: -
V gene: TRBV6-5
CDR3 protein: CASRSSAKGEKLFF
CDR3 DNA: TGTGCCAGCAGGTCTTCCGCCAAGGGGGAAAAACTGTTTTTT

D gene: TRBD2
J gene: TRBJ2-7
clone size: -
V gene: TRBV7-6
CDR3 protein: CASSSTRPSGKSYEQYF
CDR3 DNA: TGTGCCAGCAGCTCCACCAGACCTAGCGGGAAGTCCTACGAGCAGTACTTC

D gene: -
J gene: TRBJ2-7
clone size: -
V gene: TRBV4-3
CDR3 protein: CASSQERGTKQYF
CDR3 DNA: TGCGCCAGCAGCCAAGAGAGAGGAACTAAGCAGTACTTC

D gene: -
J gene: TRBJ2-7
clone size: -
V gene: TRBV19
CDR3 protein: CASSSPSYEQYF
CDR3 DNA: TGTGCCAGTAGTTCCCCTTCCTACGAGCAGTACTTC

D gene: TRBD2
J gene: TRBJ2-1
clone size: -
V gene: TRBV2
CDR3 protein: CASSESERGGWNEQFF
CDR3 DNA: TGTGCCAGCAGTGAATCGGAGCGGGGGGGGTGGAATGAGCAGTTCTTC

D gene: TRBD2
J gene: TRBJ2-5
clone size: -
V gene: TRBV5-6
CDR3 protein: CASSLALAGGRYQETQYF
CDR3 DNA: TGTGCCAGCAGCTTGGCACTAGCGGGAGGGAGGTACCAAGAGACCCAGTACTTC

D gene: TRBD1
J gene: TRBJ1-6
clone size: -
V gene: TRBV5-4
CDR3 protein: CASSPWGQGLKNSPLHF
CDR3 DNA: TGTGCCAGCAGCCCGTGGGGACAGGGATTGAAAAATTCACCCCTCCACTTT

D gene: -
J gene: TRBJ1-2
clone size: -
V gene: TRBV10-1
CDR3 protein: CASSENNISDGYTF
CDR3 DNA: TGCGCCAGCAGTGAAAACAACATTAGCGATGGCTACACCTTC

D gene: TRBD2
J gene: TRBJ2-1
clone size: -
V gene: TRBV19
CDR3 protein: CASSPGTSGGRVEFF
CDR3 DNA: TGTGCCAGTAGTCCCGGGACTAGCGGGGGGCGGGTTGAGTTCTTC

D gene: -
J gene: TRBJ1-1
clone size: once
V gene: TRBV6-5
CDR3 protein: CASSQSGTEAFF
CDR3 DNA: TGTGCCAGCAGCCAATCGGGCACTGAAGCTTTCTTT

D gene: -
J gene: TRBJ1-2
clone size: -
V gene: TRBV18
CDR3 protein: CASSPGGVWYGYTF
CDR3 DNA: TGTGCCAGCTCACCGGGAGGGGTATGGTATGGCTACACCTTC

D gene: -
J gene: TRBJ1-2
clone size: -
V gene: TRBV7-8
CDR3 protein: CASSLADSGTHYGYTF
CDR3 DNA: TGTGCCAGCAGCTTAGCCGATTCCGGGACTCATTATGGCTACACCTTC

D gene: TRBD2
J gene: TRBJ2-5
clone size: -
V gene: TRBV5-4
CDR3 protein: CASSVAGGLETQYF
CDR3 DNA: TGTGCCAGCAGCGTAGCGGGGGGGCTAGAGACCCAGTACTTC

D gene: TRBD2
J gene: TRBJ2-3
clone size: -
V gene: TRBV27
CDR3 protein: CASSYKGTSGRSDTQYF
CDR3 DNA: TGTGCCAGCAGTTATAAAGGGACTAGCGGGAGGTCAGATACGCAGTATTTT